The source of this T cell receptor beta chain is a study of T cell repertoires in cytomegalovirus infection. Study at large: CMV infection plus the matching HLA type was flagged by public TCR beta signatures.

Each CDR3 protein gets one entry after TCRdb re-called the reads with MiXCR. The sample has 500,000 to 600,000 distinct CDR3 sequences, 16% seen once; the top ten hold roughly a quarter. Germline CDR1 and CDR2: MNHEY and SMNVEV (reference sequence). This CDR3 has 16 residues. The J segment lost 6 bases and the V segment lost 8 bases, leaving 16 bases of the junction unmatched. This clonotype was counted between two and nine times. The rearrangement links TRBV27 to TRBJ2-3; 8 nucleotides align to TRBD2. The clonotype comes from a human donor in good health (CMV status not recorded). Some clones in this sample may be carry-over from other donors' samples. Sequenced material: CD8+ T cells from PBMCs. CDR3 amino acids: CASLPGGAGPWDTQYF. The CDR3, as DNA: TGTGCCAGCCTTCCGGGGGGGGCAGGCCCCTGGGATACGCAGTATTTT.